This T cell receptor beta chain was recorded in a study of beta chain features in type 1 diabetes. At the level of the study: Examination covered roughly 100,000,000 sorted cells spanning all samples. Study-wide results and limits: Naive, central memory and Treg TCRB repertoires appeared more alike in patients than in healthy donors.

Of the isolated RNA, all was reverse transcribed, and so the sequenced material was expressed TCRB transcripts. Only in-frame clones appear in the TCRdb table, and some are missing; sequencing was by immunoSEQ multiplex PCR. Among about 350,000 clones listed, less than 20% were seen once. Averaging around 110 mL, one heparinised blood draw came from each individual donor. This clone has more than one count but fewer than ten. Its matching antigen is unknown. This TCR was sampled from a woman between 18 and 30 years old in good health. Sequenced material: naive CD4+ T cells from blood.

CDR3: CASSPDRVGYTF. CDR3 in DNA: TGTGCCAGCAGCCCCGACAGGGTTGGCTACACCTTC. The V and J genes are TRBV5-4 and TRBJ1-2; 7 bases line up with TRBD1. This CDR3 comprises 12 residues. Germline CDR1 SGHNT, CDR2 YYREEE (reference sequence). Trimming cost V 4 bases and J 7 bases; bases outside gene matches: 4. Full variable domain (missing parts from reference TRBV5-4 and TRBJ1-2): ETGVTQSPTHLIKTRGQQVTLRCSSQSGHNTVSWYQQALGQGPQFIFQYYREEENGRGNFPPRFSGLQFPNYSSELNVNALELDDSALYLCASSPDRVGYTFGSGTRLTVV.